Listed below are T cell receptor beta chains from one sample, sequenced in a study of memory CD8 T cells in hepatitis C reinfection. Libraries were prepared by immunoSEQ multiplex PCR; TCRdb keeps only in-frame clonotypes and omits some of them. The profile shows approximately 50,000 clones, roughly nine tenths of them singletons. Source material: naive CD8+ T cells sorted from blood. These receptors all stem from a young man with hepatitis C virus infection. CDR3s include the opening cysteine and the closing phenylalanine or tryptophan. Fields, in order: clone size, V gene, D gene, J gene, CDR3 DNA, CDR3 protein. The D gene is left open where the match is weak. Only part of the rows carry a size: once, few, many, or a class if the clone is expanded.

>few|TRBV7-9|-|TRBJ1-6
TGTGCCAGCAGCTTACCGGACACGAATTCACCCCTCCACTTT
CASSLPDTNSPLHF
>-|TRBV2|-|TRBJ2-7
TGTGCCAGCAGTGAAGTCCGGGTACCCTACGAGCAGTACTTC
CASSEVRVPYEQYF
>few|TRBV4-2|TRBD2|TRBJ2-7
TGTGCCAGCAGCCAAGACGCGACTAGCGGCTCCTACGAGCAGTACTTC
CASSQDATSGSYEQYF
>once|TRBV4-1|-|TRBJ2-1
TGCGCCAGCAGCCAAGCAATGTACAATGAGCAGTTCTTC
CASSQAMYNEQFF
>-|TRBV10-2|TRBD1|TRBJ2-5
TGCGCCAGCAGAGAGGGTGGGACAGGGGAGACCCAGTACTTC
CASREGGTGETQYF
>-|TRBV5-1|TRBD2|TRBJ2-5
TGCGCCAGCAGCTTGGGACTAGCGGGAGGGCAAGGCCAGTACTTC
CASSLGLAGGQGQYF
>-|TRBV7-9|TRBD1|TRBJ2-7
TGTGCCAGCAGCCCGGCAGGGGGCGAGCAGTACTTC
CASSPAGGEQYF
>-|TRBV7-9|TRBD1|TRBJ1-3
TGTGCCAGCAGCCTGAATGCGGGACAGGGGGGAAACACCATATATTTT
CASSLNAGQGGNTIYF
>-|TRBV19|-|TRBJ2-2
TGTGCCAGTAGTATAGATCGGGGTTGGGAGCTGTTTTTT
CASSIDRGWELFF
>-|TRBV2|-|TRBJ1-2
TGTGCCAGCAGTGAAATTAAGGGGTATGGCTACACCTTC
CASSEIKGYGYTF
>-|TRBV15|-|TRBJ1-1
TGTGCCACCAGCAGAGATTCCAGTTCTGAAGCTTTCTTT
CATSRDSSSEAFF
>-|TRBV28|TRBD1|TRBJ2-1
TGTGCCAGCAGCTTTGGGACAGGGGGTGGCAATGAGCAGTTCTTC
CASSFGTGGGNEQFF
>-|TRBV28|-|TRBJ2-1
TGTGCCACCTCAGCGTTGAGCTCCTACAATGAGCAGTTCTTC
CATSALSSYNEQFF
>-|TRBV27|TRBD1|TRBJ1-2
TGTGCCAGCAGTCCCGGGGGACAGTTCTATGGCTACACCTTC
CASSPGGQFYGYTF
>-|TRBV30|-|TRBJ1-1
TGTGCCTGGACAGGGATGAACACTGAAGCTTTCTTT
CAWTGMNTEAFF
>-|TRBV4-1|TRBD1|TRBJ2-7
TGCGCCAGCAGCCAGGTACCGGGACAGGCCTACGAGCAGTACTTC
CASSQVPGQAYEQYF
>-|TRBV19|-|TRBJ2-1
TGTGCCAGTAGTATAGCGGGAGCCTACAATGAGCAGTTCTTC
CASSIAGAYNEQFF
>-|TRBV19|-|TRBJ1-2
TGTGCCAGTAGTCGTCGAGGTGGCTACACCTTC
CASSRRGGYTF
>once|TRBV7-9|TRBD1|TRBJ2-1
TGTGCCAGCAGCATATACAGGGGGAATGAGCAGTTCTTC
CASSIYRGNEQFF
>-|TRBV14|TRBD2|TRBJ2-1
TGTGCCAGCAGCCAAGGCCCGACGGGACTAGCGGGACACGGCCGGGTCTACAATGAGCAGTTCTTC
CASSQGPTGLAGHGRVYNEQFF
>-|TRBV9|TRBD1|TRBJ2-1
TGTGCCAGCAGCGTCGGGACAGGGGGAATCCAACCTTACAATGAGCAGTTCTTC
CASSVGTGGIQPYNEQFF
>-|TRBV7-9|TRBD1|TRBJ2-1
TGTGCCAGCAGCCGACAGGGGCTCATTGAGCAGTTCTTC
CASSRQGLIEQFF
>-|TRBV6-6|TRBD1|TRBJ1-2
TGTGCCAGCAGTTACGGGGGGACAGGATATGGCTACACCTTC
CASSYGGTGYGYTF
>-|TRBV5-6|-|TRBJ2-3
TGTGCCAGCAGCTTGTCGACAGATACGCAGTATTTT
CASSLSTDTQYF
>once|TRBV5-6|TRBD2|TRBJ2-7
TGTGCCAGCAGCTTAGGACTAGCGGTCTACGAGCAGTACTTC
CASSLGLAVYEQYF
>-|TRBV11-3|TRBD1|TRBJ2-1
TGTGCCAGCAGCTTAGAACAGGGGGCCTACAATGAGCAGTTCTTC
CASSLEQGAYNEQFF
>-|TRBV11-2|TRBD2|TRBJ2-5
TGTGCCAGCAGCTTAGGTATTGAGACTAGCGGATTACAAGAGACCCAGTACTTC
CASSLGIETSGLQETQYF
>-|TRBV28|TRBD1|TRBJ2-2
TGTGCCAGCAGTTTTCGACCCGACAGGGGGACCGGGGAGCTGTTTTTT
CASSFRPDRGTGELFF
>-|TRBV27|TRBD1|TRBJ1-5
TGTGCCAGCAGGCCCTGGACAGGGGGGGATCAGCCCCAGCATTTT
CASRPWTGGDQPQHF
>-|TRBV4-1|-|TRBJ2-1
TGCGCCAGCAGCCCATACCCTTACTTCTCCTACAATGAGCAGTTCTTC
CASSPYPYFSYNEQFF
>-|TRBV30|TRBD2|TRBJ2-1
TGTGCCTGGAGCGTACTAGCGGGTAACTACAATGAGCAGTTCTTC
CAWSVLAGNYNEQFF
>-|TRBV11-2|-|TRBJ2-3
TGTGCCAGCAGCTTAGGGGGGAGGAAGGATACGCAGTATTTT
CASSLGGRKDTQYF
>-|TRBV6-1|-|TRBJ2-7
TGTGCCAGCAGTGAAGAAGGGAGCAGACCTTACGAGCAGTACTTC
CASSEEGSRPYEQYF
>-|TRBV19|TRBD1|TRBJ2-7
TGTGCCAGTAGTCCTCTGACAGGGATCTTTAGCGAGCAGTACTTC
CASSPLTGIFSEQYF
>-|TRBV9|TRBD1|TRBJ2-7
TGTGCCAGCAGCGTTACACAGGGGTCGGTTTCCTACGAGCAGTACTTC
CASSVTQGSVSYEQYF
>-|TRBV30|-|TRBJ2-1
TGTGCCTGGAGTGGGCCCTTAGGAACGGGTGAGCAGTTCTTC
CAWSGPLGTGEQFF
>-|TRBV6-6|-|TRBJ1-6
TGTGCCAGCAGTTACTCGGCTACCGGGAATTCACCCCTCCACTTT
CASSYSATGNSPLHF